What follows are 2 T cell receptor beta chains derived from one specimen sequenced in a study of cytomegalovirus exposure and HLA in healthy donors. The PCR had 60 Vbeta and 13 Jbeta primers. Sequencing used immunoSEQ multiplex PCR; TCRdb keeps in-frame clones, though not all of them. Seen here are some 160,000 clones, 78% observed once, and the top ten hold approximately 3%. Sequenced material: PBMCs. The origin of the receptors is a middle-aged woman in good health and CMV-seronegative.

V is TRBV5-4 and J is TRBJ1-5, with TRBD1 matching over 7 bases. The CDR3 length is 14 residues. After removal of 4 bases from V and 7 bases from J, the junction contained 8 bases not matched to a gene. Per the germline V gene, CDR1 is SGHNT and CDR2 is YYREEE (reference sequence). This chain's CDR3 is CASSVDRVGQPQHF. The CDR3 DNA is TGTGCCAGCAGCGTTGACAGGGTTGGGCAGCCCCAGCATTTT.

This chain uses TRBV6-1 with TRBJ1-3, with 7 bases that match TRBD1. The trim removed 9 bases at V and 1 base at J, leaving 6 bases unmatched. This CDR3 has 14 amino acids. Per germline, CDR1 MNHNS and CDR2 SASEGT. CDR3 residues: CASNTGVSGNTIYF. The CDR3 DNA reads TGTGCCAGTAACACAGGGGTTTCTGGAAACACCATATATTTT.